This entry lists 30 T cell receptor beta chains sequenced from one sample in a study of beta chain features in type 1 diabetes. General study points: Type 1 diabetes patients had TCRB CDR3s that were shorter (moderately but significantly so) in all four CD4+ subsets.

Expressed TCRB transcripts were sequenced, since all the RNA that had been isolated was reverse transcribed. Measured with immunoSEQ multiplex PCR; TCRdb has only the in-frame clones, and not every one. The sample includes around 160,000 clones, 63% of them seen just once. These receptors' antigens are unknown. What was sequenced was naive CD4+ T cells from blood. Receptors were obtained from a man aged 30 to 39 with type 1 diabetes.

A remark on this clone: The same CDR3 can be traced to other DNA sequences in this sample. The chain's CDR3 is CASSLALAGGTDTQYF. The CDR3 DNA sequence: TGTGCCAGCAGCTTAGCCCTAGCGGGGGGCACAGATACGCAGTATTTT. The V and J genes are TRBV7-2 and TRBJ2-3; 10 nucleotides align to TRBD2. J lost 1 base, V lost 0 bases, and 1 base had no gene match. Germline lookup yields CDR1 SGHTA and CDR2 FQGNSA. CDR3 size: 16 residues.

The CDR3 is CASSLEQGMHEQYF. The CDR3 DNA sequence: TGCGCCAGCAGCCTTGAACAAGGGATGCACGAGCAGTACTTC. J is TRBJ2-7 and V is TRBV4-3; no firm D call. The germline CDR1 and CDR2 sequences are LGHNA and YSLEER. CDR3 length: 14 residues. The V end lost 4 bases, the J end lost 5 bases, and 15 bases lay between the germline ends.

The CDR3 DNA sequence: TGTGCCACCAGCAGAGGACAGGGGGCAATCTCTGAAGCTTTCTTT. Encoded protein: CATSRGQGAISEAFF. This sequence joins TRBV15 and TRBJ1-1; 10 nucleotides line up with TRBD1. Germline trimming cut 1 base from V and 6 bases from J; bases unmatched to any gene: 5. Germline V gives CDR1 LNHNV, CDR2 YYDKDF (reference sequence). The CDR3 extends over 15 amino acids.

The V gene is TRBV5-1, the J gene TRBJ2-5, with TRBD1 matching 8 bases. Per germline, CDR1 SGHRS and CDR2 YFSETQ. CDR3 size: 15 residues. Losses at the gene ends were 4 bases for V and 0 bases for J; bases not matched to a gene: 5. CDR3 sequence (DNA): TGCGCCAGCAGCCAGTCGACAGGGGACCAAGAGACCCAGTACTTC. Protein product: CASSQSTGDQETQYF. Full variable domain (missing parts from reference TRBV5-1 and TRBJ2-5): KAGVTQTPRYLIKTRGQQVTLSCSPISGHRSVSWYQQTPGQGLQFLFEYFSETQRNKGNFPGRFSGRQFSNSRSEMNVSTLELGDSALYLCASSQSTGDQETQYFGPGTRLLVL.

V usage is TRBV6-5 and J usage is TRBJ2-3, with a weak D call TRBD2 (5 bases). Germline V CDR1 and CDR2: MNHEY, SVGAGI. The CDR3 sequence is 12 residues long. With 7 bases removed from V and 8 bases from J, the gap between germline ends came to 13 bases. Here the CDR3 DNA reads TGTGCCAGCAAGAGCGGTTTTGGTACGCAGTATTTT. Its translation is CASKSGFGTQYF.

The chain's CDR3 is CSVERTGRSYTF. In DNA, the CDR3 is TGCAGCGTTGAGAGGACAGGGAGGAGCTACACCTTC. The rearrangement uses TRBV29-1 and TRBJ1-2, with 8 nucleotides matching TRBD1. The CDR3 covers 12 residues. The germline CDR1 and CDR2 sequences are SQVTM and ANQGSEA. Trimming took 3 bases from V and 9 from J; bases not matched to a gene: 6.

As DNA, the CDR3 is TGTGCCTGGAGTGAGGGACTAGCGTCGGGAGAGACCCAGTACTTC. Translation: CAWSEGLASGETQYF. The genes are TRBV30 and TRBJ2-5, with TRBD2 identical over 10 bases. Trimming at V came to 1 base and at J to 4 bases, leaving 6 bases not matched to a gene. The CDR3 is 15 amino acids. Germline V CDR1 and CDR2: GTSNPN, SVGIG (reference sequence). Full variable domain (outside the CDR3, taken from reference TRBV30 and TRBJ2-5): SQTIHQWPATLVQPVGSPLSLECTVEGTSNPNLYWYRQAAGRGLQLLFYSVGIGQISSEVPQNLSASRPQDRQFILSSKKLLLSDSGFYLCAWSEGLASGETQYFGPGTRLLVL.

The CDR3, as DNA: TGCGCCAGCAGCCAAGAATGGTACAGGGGGCAAGAGACCCAGTACTTC. Amino acid sequence: CASSQEWYRGQETQYF. The chain uses TRBV4-1 and TRBJ2-5; 8 positions agree with TRBD1. J gave up 2 bases and V 0 bases, and 5 bases lay outside the gene matches. This CDR3 is 16 amino acids long. Germline V gene sequence: CDR1 MGHRA, CDR2 YSYEKL.

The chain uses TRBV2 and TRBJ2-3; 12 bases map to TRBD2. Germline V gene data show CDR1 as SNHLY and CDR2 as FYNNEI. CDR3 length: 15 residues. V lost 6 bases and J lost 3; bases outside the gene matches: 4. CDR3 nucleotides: TGTGCCAGCAGCCTAGCGGGGGGGCCGACAGATACGCAGTATTTT. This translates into CASSLAGGPTDTQYF.

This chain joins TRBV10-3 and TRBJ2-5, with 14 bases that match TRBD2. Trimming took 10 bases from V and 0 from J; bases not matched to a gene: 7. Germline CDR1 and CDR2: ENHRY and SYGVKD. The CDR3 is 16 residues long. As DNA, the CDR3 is TGTGCCACCGGACTAGCGGGGGGCGCCAACCAAGAGACCCAGTACTTC. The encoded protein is CATGLAGGANQETQYF.

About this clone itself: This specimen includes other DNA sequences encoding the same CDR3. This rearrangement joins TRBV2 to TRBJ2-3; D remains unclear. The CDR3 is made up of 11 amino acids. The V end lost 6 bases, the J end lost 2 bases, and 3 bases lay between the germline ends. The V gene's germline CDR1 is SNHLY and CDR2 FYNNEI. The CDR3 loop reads CASSFTDTQYF. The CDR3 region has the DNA TGTGCCAGCAGCTTCACAGATACGCAGTATTTT.

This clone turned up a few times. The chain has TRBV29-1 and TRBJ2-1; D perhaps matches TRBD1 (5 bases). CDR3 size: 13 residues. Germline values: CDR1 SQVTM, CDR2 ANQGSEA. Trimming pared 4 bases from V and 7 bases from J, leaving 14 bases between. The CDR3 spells CSVGAQGGNEQFF. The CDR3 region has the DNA TGCAGCGTTGGGGCGCAGGGTGGGAATGAGCAGTTCTTC.

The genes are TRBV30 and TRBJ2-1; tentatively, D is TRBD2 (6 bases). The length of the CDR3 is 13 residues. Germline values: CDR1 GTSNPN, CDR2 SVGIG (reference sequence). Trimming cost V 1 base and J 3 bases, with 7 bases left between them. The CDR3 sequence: CAWSETSYNEQFF. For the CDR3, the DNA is TGTGCCTGGAGTGAGACTAGCTACAATGAGCAGTTCTTC.

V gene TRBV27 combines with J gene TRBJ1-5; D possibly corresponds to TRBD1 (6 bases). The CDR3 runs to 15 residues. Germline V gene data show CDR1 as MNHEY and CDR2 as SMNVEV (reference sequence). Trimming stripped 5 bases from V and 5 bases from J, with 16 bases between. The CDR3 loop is CASSTRGRGYQPQHF. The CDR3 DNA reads TGTGCCAGCAGTACCCGTGGCAGGGGTTATCAGCCCCAGCATTTT.

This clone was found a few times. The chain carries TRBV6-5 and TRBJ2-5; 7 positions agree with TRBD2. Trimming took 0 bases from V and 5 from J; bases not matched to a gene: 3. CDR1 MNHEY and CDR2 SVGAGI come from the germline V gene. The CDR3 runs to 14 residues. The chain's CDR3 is CASSYSTSRETQYF. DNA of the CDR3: TGTGCCAGCAGTTACTCGACTAGCCGGGAGACCCAGTACTTC.

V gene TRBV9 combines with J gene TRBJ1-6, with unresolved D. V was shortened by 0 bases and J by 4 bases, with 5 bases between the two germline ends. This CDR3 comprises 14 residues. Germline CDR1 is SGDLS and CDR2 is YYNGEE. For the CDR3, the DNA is TGTGCCAGCAGCGTAGAAGGATATAATTCACCCCTCCACTTT. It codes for CASSVEGYNSPLHF. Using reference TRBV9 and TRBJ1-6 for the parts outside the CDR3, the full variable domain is DSGVTQTPKHLITATGQRVTLRCSPRSGDLSVYWYQQSLDQGLQFLIQYYNGEERAKGNILERFSAQQFPDLHSELNLSSLELGDSALYFCASSVEGYNSPLHFGNGTRLTVT.

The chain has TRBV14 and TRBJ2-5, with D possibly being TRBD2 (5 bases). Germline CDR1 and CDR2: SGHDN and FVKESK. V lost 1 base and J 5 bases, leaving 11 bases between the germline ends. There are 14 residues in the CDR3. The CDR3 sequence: CASSQGASWETQYF. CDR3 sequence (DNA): TGTGCCAGCAGCCAAGGCGCTAGCTGGGAGACCCAGTACTTC.

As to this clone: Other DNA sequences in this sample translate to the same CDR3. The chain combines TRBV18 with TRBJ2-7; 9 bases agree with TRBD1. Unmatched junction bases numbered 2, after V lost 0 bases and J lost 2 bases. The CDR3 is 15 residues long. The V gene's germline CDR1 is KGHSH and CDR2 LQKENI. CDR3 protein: CASSPPGQGPYEQYF. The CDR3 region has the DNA TGTGCCAGCTCACCACCGGGACAGGGACCCTACGAGCAGTACTTC.

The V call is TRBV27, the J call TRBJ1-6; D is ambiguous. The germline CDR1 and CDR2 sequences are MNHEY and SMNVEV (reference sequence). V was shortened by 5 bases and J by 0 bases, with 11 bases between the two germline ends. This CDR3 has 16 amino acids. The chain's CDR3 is CASSLEISSYNSPLHF. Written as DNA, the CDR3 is TGTGCCAGCAGTCTAGAAATTAGCTCCTATAATTCACCCCTCCACTTT.

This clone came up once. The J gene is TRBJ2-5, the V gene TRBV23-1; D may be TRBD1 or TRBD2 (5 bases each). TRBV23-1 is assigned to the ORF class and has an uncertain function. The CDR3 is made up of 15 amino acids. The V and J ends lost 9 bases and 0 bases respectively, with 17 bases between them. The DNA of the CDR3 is TGCGCCAGGGCTCCGGGGCTTATGTACCAAGAGACCCAGTACTTC. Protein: CARAPGLMYQETQYF.

Here the CDR3 reads CAWSVRRGHLVNTGELFF. DNA for the CDR3: TGTGCCTGGAGTGTACGAAGGGGGCACCTCGTGAACACCGGGGAGCTGTTTTTT. V and J are TRBV30 and TRBJ2-2, with 7 bases fitting TRBD1. Trimming removed 0 bases from V and 1 base from J; junction bases left unmatched: 11. This CDR3 has 18 amino acids. CDR1 is GTSNPN and CDR2 is SVGIG in the germline V gene (reference sequence).

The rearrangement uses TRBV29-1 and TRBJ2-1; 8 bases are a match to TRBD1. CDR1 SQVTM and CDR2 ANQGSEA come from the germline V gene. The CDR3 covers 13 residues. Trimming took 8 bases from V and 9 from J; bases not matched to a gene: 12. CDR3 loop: CSPSLTGAREQFF. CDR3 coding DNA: TGCAGCCCCAGTCTGACAGGGGCTCGTGAGCAGTTCTTC.

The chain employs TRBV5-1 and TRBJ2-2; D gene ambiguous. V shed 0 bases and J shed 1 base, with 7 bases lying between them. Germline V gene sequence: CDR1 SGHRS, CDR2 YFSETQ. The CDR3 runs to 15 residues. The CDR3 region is CASSLVKGNTGELFF. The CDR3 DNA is TGCGCCAGCAGCTTGGTAAAGGGGAACACCGGGGAGCTGTTTTTT.

The CDR3 is CSVVFGTDTQYF. Written as DNA, the CDR3 is TGCAGCGTTGTTTTTGGCACAGATACGCAGTATTTT. The genes are TRBV29-1 and TRBJ2-3; D is unclear. Trimming cost V 4 bases and J 1 base, with 6 bases left between them. This CDR3 comprises 12 residues. Germline assignment: CDR1 SQVTM and CDR2 ANQGSEA.

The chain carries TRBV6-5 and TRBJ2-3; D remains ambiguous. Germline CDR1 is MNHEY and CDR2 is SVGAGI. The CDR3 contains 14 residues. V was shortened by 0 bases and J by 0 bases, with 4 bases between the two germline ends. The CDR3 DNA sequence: TGTGCCAGCAGTTACTCGACTAGCACAGATACGCAGTATTTT. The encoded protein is CASSYSTSTDTQYF.

The CDR3 DNA is TGCAGCGTTGGATCGGGCAGGGTCGGCTACACCTTC. Translated, it gives CSVGSGRVGYTF. The J gene is TRBJ1-2, the V gene TRBV29-1, with a tentative D call TRBD1 (5 bases). V was trimmed by 4 bases and J by 8 bases, leaving 14 bases between them. The CDR3 runs to 12 residues. The V gene's germline CDR1 is SQVTM and CDR2 ANQGSEA. Complete variable domain (other parts from reference TRBV29-1 and TRBJ1-2): SAVISQKPSRDICQRGTSLTIQCQVDSQVTMMFWYRQQPGQSLTLIATANQGSEATYESGFVIDKFPISRPNLTFSTLTVSNMSPEDSSIYLCSVGSGRVGYTFGSGTRLTVV.

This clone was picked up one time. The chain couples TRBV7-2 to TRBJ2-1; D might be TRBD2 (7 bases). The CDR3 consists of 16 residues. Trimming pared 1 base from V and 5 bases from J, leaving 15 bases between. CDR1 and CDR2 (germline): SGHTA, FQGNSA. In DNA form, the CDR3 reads TGTGCCAGCAGCTTAGTGTCTAGGGGGGGCCACAATGAGCAGTTCTTC. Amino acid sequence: CASSLVSRGGHNEQFF.

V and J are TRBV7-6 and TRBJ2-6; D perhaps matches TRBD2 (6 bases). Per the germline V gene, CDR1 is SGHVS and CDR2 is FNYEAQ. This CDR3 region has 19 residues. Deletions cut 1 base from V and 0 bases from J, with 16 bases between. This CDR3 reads CASSLVVREAYSGANVLTF. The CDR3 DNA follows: TGTGCCAGCAGCTTAGTTGTCAGGGAGGCATACTCTGGGGCCAACGTCCTGACTTTC.

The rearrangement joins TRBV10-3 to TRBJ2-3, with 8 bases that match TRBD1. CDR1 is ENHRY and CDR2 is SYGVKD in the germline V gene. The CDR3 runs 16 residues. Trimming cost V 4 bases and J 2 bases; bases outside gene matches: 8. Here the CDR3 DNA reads TGTGCCATCAGTGGTAAACAGGACAGGGACACAGATACGCAGTATTTT. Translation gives CAISGKQDRDTDTQYF.

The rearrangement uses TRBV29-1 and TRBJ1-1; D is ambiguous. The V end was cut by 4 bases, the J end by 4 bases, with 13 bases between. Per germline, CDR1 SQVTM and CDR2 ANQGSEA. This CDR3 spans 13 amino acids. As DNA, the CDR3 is TGCAGCGTTGTTGAGATCTCCGGCACTGAAGCTTTCTTT. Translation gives CSVVEISGTEAFF.